This is a list of T cell receptor beta chains from one sample in a study of beta chain features in type 1 diabetes. Clones were sequenced by immunoSEQ multiplex PCR, and TCRdb holds only the in-frame ones, with some missing. This table has a few hundred thousand clones, around 12% appearing once. Specimen: naive CD4+ T cells from blood. These receptors all come from a man aged 18 to 30 in good health. The CDR3 runs from the conserved cysteine through the conserved F or W. The D gene is left open where the match is weak.

TRBV4-2 TRBD2 CASSQEPGLANNEQFF
TRBV5-4 TRBD2 CASSLGLAVSYEQYF
TRBV7-7 TRBD2 CASSLAGVETQYF
TRBV28 . CASSLATDTQYF
TRBV5-1 . CASSTPGQNYGYTF
TRBV30 . CAGRGGNGYTF
TRBV4-3 . CASSQDGGSGNTIYF
TRBV7-2 . CASSLALTAETQYF
TRBV6-5 . CASSPPGAYYGYTF
TRBV28 TRBD1 CASSSPGGPPGNTIYF
TRBV5-6 TRBD2 CASSLRLAGGPWNEQFF
TRBV4-3 . CASSQDVRLYF
TRBV15 . CATSRDHGGVGYEQYF
TRBV28 TRBD1 CASSHRGGYTF
TRBV19 . CASSMRGGGNQPQHF
TRBV11-2 TRBD1 CASRVPGQGPYGYTF
TRBV7-2 TRBD1 CASSLTGGEFATQYF
TRBV19 . CASRRAPELAYEQYF
TRBV6-5 . CASSRLAGYEKLFF
TRBV27 . CASTQGYEQYF
TRBV5-1 . CASSRTNTEAFF
TRBV5-4 . CASSPAIGRSRGNEQFF
TRBV19 . CASSLRGASYNEQFF
TRBV5-1 . CASSFVYSPYEQYF
TRBV28 . CASGPAGAKNIQYF
TRBV30 . CAWTNGQGPYEQYF
TRBV28 TRBD1 CASSAGGQVHQPQHF
TRBV19 TRBD1 CASSIYRGSYGYTF
TRBV2 TRBD1 CASSEDRVDQPQHF
TRBV6-5 . CASSRGTKTYEQYF
TRBV5-1 . CASSFGRDRHTQYF
TRBV7-2 TRBD2 CASSLAGLAGVHEQFF
TRBV27 . CATHRTPDNEKLFF